This record looks at one T cell receptor beta chain sequence and its context. The clone's antigen remains unknown. Per-base qualities were not stored, and no clone one base away is much larger. Another Seattle source contributed samples from volunteer blood donors who had recovered from COVID-19. Collaborating institutions collected whole blood in K2EDTA tubes following their own protocols. For TCRbeta analysis, collaborator samples were shipped as frozen whole blood, as isolated PBMCs, or as DNA extracted from either sample type. This record belongs to a study of blood T cell repertoires in COVID-19 (dated by TCRdb to between 2020 and 2021). Turning to the overall study: Collaborator samples came from the United States, Italy and Spain and covered acute and convalescent phases of COVID-19. The repertoires were released in a freely available public database intended as a resource for research on the immune response to SARS-CoV-2. Sample metadata almost always included a de-identified subject ID, COVID-19 status, age in years and sex. The material from the prospective study consisted of cDNA or gDNA derived from T cells, B-cell-depleted T cells, or PBMCs. Samples came from the ongoing ImmuneRACE study (first 160 participants) plus 1,254 subjects from 6 global collaborators. Where HLA class I and class II types were available, the types were taken from metadata supplied by the sample provider, not from assay-based typing. Subjects who had been exposed to COVID-19, were actively infected with it, or had recovered from it provided the deeply sampled blood TCRbeta repertoires that made up the dataset. On the study overall, not on this receptor specifically: How much clinical and demographic metadata was included differed by source and by participant, and the metadata was provided uncurated.

The immunoSEQ Assay, a bias-controlled multiplex PCR, was used to amplify TCRbeta CDR3 regions from genomic DNA. Concerning the study's data processing: Nucleated cell counts per sample were estimated from amplification of reference gene primers within the assay. To quantify the absolute abundance of each unique TCRbeta CDR3 rearrangement, sequence reads were collapsed and filtered. For each sample, productive Simpson clonality was calculated by taking the square root of Simpson's diversity index across productive rearrangements. TCRdb took this table from immuneACCESS and kept in-frame rearrangements with V and J called. Such tables lack part of the clones; where checked against another copy, unresolved V genes explain under half of the gap, and the rest is unexplained. V, J and clone size were drawn from that table, and D and trimming were deduced from the DNA. The sample data list some 240,000 clones, and roughly 84% of these were observed just once. The ten biggest clones cover under 1.5% of the sample.

Including the terminal cysteine and phenylalanine, the CDR3 comprises 13 residues. CDR3 DNA only is kept here, 39 bases in frame from base 1. The germline V gene yields SGHDT for CDR1 and YYEEEE for CDR2. V lost 4 bases and J lost 0 bases; the stretch between them is 8 bases long. The sequenced sample consisted of peripheral blood. This receptor was identified in a middle-aged woman who had recovered from COVID-19. The rearrangement combines TRBV5-6 with TRBJ2-7; the D gene is perhaps TRBD1, from 5 matching bases. The DNA sequence is TGTGCCAGCAGCATGGACAACTCCTACGAGCAGTACTTC. Its coded protein is CASSMDNSYEQYF.